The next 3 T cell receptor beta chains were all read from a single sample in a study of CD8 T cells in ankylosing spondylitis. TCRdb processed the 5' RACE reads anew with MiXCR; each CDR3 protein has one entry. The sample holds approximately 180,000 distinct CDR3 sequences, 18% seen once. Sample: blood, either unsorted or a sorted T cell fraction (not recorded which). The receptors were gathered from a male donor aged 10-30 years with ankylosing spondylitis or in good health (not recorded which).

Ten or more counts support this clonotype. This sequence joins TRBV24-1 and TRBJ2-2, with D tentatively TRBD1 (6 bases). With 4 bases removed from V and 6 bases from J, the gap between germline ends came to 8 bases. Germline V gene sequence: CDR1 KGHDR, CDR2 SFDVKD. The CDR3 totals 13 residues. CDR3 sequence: CATSEWGPGELFF. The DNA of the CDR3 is TGTGCCACCAGTGAATGGGGGCCCGGGGAGCTGTTTTTT.

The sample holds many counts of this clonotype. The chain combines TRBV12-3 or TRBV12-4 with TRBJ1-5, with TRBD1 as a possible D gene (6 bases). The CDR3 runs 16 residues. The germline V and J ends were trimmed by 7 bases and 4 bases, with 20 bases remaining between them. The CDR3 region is CASTSGGIQRNQPQHF. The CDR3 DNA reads TGTGCCAGCACCTCGGGGGGCATTCAGCGAAATCAGCCCCAGCATTTT.

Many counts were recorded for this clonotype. CDR3 sequence reads: CASSEGGRQPQHF. As DNA, the CDR3 is TGTGCCAGCAGTGAAGGGGGTCGGCAGCCCCAGCATTTT. The chain has TRBV6-1 and TRBJ1-5, with D uncertain. V was shortened by 1 base and J by 7 bases, with 8 bases between the two germline ends. The length of the CDR3 is 13 residues. Germline lookup yields CDR1 MNHNS and CDR2 SASEGT.